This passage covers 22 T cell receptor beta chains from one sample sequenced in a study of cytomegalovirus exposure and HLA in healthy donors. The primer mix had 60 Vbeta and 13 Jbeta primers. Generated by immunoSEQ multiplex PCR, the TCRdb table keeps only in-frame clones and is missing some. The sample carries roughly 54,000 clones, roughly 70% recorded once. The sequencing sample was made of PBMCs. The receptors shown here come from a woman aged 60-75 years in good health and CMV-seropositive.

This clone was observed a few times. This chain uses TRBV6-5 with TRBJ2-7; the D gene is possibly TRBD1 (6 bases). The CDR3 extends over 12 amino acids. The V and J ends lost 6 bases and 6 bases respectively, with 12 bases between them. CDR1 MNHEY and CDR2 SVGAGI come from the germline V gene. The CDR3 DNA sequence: TGTGCCAGCAGATCAGGGGTAGCCGAGCAGTACTTC. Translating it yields CASRSGVAEQYF.

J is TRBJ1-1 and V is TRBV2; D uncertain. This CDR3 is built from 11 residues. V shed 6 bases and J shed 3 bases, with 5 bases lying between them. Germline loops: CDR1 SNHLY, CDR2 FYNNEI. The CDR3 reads CASSTDTEAFF. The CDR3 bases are TGTGCCAGCAGCACGGACACTGAAGCTTTCTTT.

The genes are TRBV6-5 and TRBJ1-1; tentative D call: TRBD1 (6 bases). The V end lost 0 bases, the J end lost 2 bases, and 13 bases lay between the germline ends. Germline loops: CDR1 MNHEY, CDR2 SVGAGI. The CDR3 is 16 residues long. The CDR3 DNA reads TGTGCCAGCAGTTACTCGATCCCGGGGACAAACACTGAAGCTTTCTTT. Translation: CASSYSIPGTNTEAFF.

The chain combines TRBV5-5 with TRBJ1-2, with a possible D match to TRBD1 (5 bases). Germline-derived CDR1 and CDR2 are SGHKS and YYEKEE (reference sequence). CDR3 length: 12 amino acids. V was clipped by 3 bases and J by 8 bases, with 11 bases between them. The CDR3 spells CASSSGGRGYTF. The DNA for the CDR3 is TGTGCCAGCAGCTCCGGGGGTAGGGGCTACACCTTC.

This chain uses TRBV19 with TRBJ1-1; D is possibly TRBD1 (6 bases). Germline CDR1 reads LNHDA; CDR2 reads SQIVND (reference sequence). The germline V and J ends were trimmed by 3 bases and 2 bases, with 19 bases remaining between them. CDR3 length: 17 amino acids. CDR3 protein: CASSIEFVGQLNTEAFF. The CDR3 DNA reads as TGTGCCAGTAGTATTGAATTTGTAGGACAGTTAAACACTGAAGCTTTCTTT.

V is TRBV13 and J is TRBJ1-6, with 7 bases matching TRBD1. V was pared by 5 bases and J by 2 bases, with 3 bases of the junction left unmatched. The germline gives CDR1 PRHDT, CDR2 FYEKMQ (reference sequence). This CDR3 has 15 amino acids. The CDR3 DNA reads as TGTGCCAGCAGCGTCGACAGGGCCTATAATTCACCCCTCCACTTT. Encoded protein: CASSVDRAYNSPLHF.

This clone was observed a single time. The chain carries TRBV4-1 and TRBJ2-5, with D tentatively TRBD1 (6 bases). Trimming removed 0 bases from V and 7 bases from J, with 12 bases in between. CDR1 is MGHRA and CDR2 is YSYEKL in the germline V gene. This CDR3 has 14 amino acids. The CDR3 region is CASSQDGTQGTQYF. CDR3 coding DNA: TGCGCCAGCAGCCAAGACGGGACACAGGGGACCCAGTACTTC.

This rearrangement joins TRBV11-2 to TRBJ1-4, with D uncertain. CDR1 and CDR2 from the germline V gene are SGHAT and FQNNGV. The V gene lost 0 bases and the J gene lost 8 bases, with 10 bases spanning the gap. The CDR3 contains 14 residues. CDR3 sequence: CASSLELEHEKLFF. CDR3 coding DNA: TGTGCCAGCAGCTTAGAACTGGAGCACGAAAAACTGTTTTTT.

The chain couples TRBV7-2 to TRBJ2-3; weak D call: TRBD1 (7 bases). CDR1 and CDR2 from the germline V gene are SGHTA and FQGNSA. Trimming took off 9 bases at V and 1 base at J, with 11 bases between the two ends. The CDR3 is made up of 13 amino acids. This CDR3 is CARRDRGTDTQYF. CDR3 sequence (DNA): TGTGCCAGGCGGGACAGAGGCACAGATACGCAGTATTTT.

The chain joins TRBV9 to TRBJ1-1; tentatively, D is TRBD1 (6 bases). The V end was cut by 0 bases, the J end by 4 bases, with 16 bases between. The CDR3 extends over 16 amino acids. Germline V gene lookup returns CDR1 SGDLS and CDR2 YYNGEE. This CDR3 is CASSVDPGGRSTEAFF. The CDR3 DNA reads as TGTGCCAGCAGCGTAGACCCCGGGGGGCGAAGCACTGAAGCTTTCTTT.

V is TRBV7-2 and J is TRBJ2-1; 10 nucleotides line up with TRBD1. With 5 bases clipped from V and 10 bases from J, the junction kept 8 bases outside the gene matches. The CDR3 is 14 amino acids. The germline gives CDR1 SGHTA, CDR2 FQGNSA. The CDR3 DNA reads TGTGCCAGCAGCCCTAGACAGGGGGCGCGAGAGCAGTTCTTC. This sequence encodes CASSPRQGAREQFF.

The CDR3 DNA reads as TGTGCCAGCAATGGGGGCCTAGGGGAGCTGTTTTTT. Translation gives CASNGGLGELFF. V and J are TRBV2 and TRBJ2-2; D is possibly TRBD1 (6 bases). V lost 7 bases and J 8 bases, leaving 11 bases between the germline ends. Germline V CDR1 and CDR2: SNHLY, FYNNEI. CDR3 length: 12 residues. The entire variable domain, with the rest obtained from reference TRBV2 and TRBJ2-2, is as follows: EPEVTQTPSHQVTQMGQEVILRCVPISNHLYFYWYRQILGQKVEFLVSFYNNEISEKSEIFDDQFSVERPDGSNFTLKIRSTKLEDSAMYFCASNGGLGELFFGEGSRLTVL.

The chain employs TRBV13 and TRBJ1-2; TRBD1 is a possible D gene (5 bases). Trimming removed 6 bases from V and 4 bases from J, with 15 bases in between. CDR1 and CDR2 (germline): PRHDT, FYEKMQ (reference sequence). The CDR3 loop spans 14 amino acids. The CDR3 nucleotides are TGTGCCAGCAGGAGTTGGGGCAAGATCTATGGCTACACCTTC. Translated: CASRSWGKIYGYTF. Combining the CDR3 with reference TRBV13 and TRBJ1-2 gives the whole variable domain AAGVIQSPRHLIKEKRETATLKCYPIPRHDTVYWYQQGPGQDPQFLISFYEKMQSDKGSIPDRFSAQQFSDYHSELNMSSLELGDSALYFCASRSWGKIYGYTFGSGTRLTVV.

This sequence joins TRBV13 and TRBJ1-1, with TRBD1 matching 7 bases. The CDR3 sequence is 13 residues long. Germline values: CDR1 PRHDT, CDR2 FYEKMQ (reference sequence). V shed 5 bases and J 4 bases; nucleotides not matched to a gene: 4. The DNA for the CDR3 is TGTGCCAGCAGCCGCACAGGGGTCACTGAAGCTTTCTTT. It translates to CASSRTGVTEAFF.

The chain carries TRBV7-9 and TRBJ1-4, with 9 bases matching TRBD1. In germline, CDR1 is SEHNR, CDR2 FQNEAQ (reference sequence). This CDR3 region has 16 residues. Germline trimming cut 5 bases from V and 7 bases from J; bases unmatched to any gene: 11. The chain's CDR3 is CASSRFVGQGSEKLFF. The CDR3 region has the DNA TGTGCCAGCAGCCGCTTCGTCGGACAGGGGAGTGAAAAACTGTTTTTT.

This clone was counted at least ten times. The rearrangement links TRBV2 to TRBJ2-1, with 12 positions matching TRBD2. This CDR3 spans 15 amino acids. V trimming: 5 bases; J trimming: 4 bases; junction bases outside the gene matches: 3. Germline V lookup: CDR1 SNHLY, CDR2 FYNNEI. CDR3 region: CASSSGTSGYNEQFF. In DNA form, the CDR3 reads TGTGCCAGCAGTTCCGGGACTAGCGGGTACAATGAGCAGTTCTTC. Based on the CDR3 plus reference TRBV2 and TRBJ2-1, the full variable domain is EPEVTQTPSHQVTQMGQEVILRCVPISNHLYFYWYRQILGQKVEFLVSFYNNEISEKSEIFDDQFSVERPDGSNFTLKIRSTKLEDSAMYFCASSSGTSGYNEQFFGPGTRLTVL.

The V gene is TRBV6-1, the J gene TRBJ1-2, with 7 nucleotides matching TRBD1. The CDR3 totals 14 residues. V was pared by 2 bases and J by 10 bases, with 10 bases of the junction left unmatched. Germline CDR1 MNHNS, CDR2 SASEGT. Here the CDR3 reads CASSESGGLKDYTF. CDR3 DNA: TGTGCCAGCAGTGAATCAGGGGGTTTGAAGGACTACACCTTC.

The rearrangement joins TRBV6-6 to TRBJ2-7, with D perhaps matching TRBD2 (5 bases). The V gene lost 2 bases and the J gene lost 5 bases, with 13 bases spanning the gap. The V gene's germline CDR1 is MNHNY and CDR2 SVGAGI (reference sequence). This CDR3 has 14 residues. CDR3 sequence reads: CASSYAGLYDEQYF. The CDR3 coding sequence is TGTGCCAGCAGTTACGCCGGACTTTACGACGAGCAGTACTTC.

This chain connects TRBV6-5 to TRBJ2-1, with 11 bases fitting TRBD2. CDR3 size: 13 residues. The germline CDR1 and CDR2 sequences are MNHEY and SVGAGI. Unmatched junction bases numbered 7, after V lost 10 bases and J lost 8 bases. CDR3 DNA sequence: TGTGCCACCAAGACTAGCGGGGTCCATGAGCAGTTCTTC. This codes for CATKTSGVHEQFF.

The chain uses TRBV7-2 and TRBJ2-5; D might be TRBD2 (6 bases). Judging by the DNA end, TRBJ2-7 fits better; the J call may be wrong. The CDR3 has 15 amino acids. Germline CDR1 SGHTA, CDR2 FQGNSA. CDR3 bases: TGTGCCAGCAGCTTAATGGGGACTCAACCTTACGAGCAGTACTTC. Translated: CASSLMGTQPYEQYF.

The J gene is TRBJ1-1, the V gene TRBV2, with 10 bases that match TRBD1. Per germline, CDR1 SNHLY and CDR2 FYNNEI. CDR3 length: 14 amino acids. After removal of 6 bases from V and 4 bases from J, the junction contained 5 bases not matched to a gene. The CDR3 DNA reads TGTGCCAGCAGGCCCGGGACAGGGGTCACTGAAGCTTTCTTT. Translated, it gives CASRPGTGVTEAFF.

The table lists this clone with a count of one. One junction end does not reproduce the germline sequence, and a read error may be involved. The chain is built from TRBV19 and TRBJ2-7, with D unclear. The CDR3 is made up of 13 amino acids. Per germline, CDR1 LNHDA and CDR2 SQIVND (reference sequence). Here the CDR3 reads CASTPRPPYGQYF. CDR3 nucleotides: TGTGCCAGTACTCCGAGGCCTCCCTACGGGCAGTACTTC.